The 5 T cell receptor beta chains in this list originate from one sample, sequenced in a study of regulatory T cells in long-lasting Graves disease. Libraries of TCR beta came from iRepertoire HTBI primers plus Arm-PCR of CDR3 regions. One entry per CDR3 protein results from TCRdb running MiXCR on the multiplex PCR reads. The sample carries roughly 610,000 distinct CDR3 sequences, 15% to 20% recorded once. The sample's time point: newly diagnosed GD, antithyroid drugs for less than 3 months. TCR sequences were obtained from RNA taken from PBMCs. The sample was also linked to a second study, of T cells in Graves' hyperthyroidism and ophthalmopathy.

The material was peripheral blood mononuclear cells (PBMCs), obtained at new diagnosis, from a patient treated with antithyroid drugs. The receptors originated from a woman aged 30 to 39 with Graves disease.

The chain employs TRBV19 and TRBJ1-5; no definite D call. Trimming pared 2 bases from V and 6 bases from J, leaving 8 bases between. The CDR3 loop spans 13 amino acids. Germline CDR1 LNHDA, CDR2 SQIVND (reference sequence). This CDR3 is CASSIKGGQPQHF. The CDR3 coding sequence is TGTGCCAGTAGTATAAAAGGAGGTCAGCCCCAGCATTTT.

The chain is built from TRBV20-1 and TRBJ2-3; 11 nucleotides agree with TRBD1. V shed 3 bases, J shed 1 base, and the junction held 0 bases outside the gene matches. CDR3 length equals 14 residues. Germline V CDR1 and CDR2: DFQATT, SNEGSKA (reference sequence). The CDR3 nucleotides read TGCAGTGCTAGGGGACAGGGGGGCACAGATACGCAGTATTTT. This encodes CSARGQGGTDTQYF.

This clonotype appeared many times. This chain joins TRBV7-2 and TRBJ2-3; D remains unclear. V dropped 7 bases and J dropped 4 bases, with 6 bases sitting between them. Germline V gene lookup returns CDR1 SGHTA and CDR2 FQGNSA. The CDR3 is made up of 11 amino acids. The CDR3 sequence: CASKVADTQYF. The CDR3 DNA is TGTGCCAGCAAAGTGGCAGATACGCAGTATTTT.

Only a few counts were recorded for this clonotype. V and J are TRBV6-2 or TRBV6-3 and TRBJ2-5, with TRBD2 matching 12 bases. Germline CDR1 is MNHEY and CDR2 is SVGEGT. This CDR3 contains 15 residues. The junction had 7 bases not matched to a gene; V was cut back by 6 bases and J by 5 bases. This CDR3 reads CASRRTSGRTETQYF. CDR3 DNA: TGTGCCAGCAGGCGTACTAGCGGGAGGACGGAGACCCAGTACTTC.

This chain joins TRBV15 and TRBJ2-3; a weak D match, TRBD1 (5 bases). Looked up from germline, CDR1 is LNHNV and CDR2 is YYDKDF (reference sequence). Trimming stripped 3 bases from V and 3 bases from J, with 19 bases between. The CDR3 totals 17 residues. CDR3 in amino acids: CATSRGSRQGSTDTQYF. As DNA, the CDR3 is TGTGCCACCAGCAGGGGCAGTCGCCAGGGAAGTACAGATACGCAGTATTTT.